This T cell receptor beta chain was recorded in a study of blood T cells in healthy people across ages. A second PCR of about 6 to 11 cycles used a sample-barcoded 5' primer and a J-beta primer mix. Each cDNA molecule carried a tag from a template-switch adaptor that contained 12 random nucleotides. TCRdb independently ran MiXCR on the 5' RACE reads; one entry per CDR3 protein. The sample has 1.5 million to 2 million distinct CDR3 sequences; roughly 52% are singletons. The V segment lost 4 bases and the J segment 10 bases; nucleotides outside the gene matches: 7. CDR1 is MDHEN and CDR2 is SYDVKM in the germline V gene. This CDR3 comprises 14 residues. Remarks on this clonotype: Its antigen is as yet unknown.

Broader study findings: Roughly linearly, TCR beta diversity per million T cells fell as age increased.

This sequence was found in a woman in her 40s in good health. The sample consisted of blood. The chain employs TRBV28 and TRBJ2-1, with 10 bases aligning to TRBD2. The CDR3 loop is CASSSSGGAWEQFF. The CDR3 DNA is TGTGCCAGCAGTTCCAGCGGGGGGGCTTGGGAGCAGTTCTTC.